This is a list of T cell receptor beta chains from one sample in a study of T cell repertoires in cytomegalovirus infection. These receptors have no known antigen. TCRdb re-derived calls from the reads in MiXCR, one entry per CDR3 protein. The sample records about 340,000 distinct CDR3 sequences, about 29% being singletons. Sequencing used cultured PBMCs, obtained from culture after CMV antigen stimulation. The receptors originated from a human donor in good health (CMV status not recorded). Some clones in this sample may be carry-over from other donors' samples. CDR3s include the opening cysteine and the closing phenylalanine or tryptophan. The order of the fields is J gene, D gene, V gene, clone size, CDR3 DNA, CDR3 protein. D genes are given only for firm matches. Some rows have no size entry. The others give once, few or many, or a class for an expanded clone.

TRBJ1-2 TRBD1 TRBV27 few TGTGCCACCCGACAGGGAAACTATGGCTACACCTTC CATRQGNYGYTF
TRBJ2-3 TRBD2 TRBV10-3 NA TGTGCCATCAGACCCGGCCCTAGCGGGAGGGCCGCGAGCACAGATACGCAGTATTTT CAIRPGPSGRAASTDTQYF
TRBJ1-1 NA TRBV27 NA TGTGCCAGCAGTTACAAACAGGGTATGAACACTGAAGCTTTCTTT CASSYKQGMNTEAFF
TRBJ2-2 TRBD1 TRBV7-7 NA TGTGCCAGCAGCCAGGGACAGAGGGACACCGGGGAGCTGTTTTTT CASSQGQRDTGELFF
TRBJ1-1 TRBD1 TRBV5-6 NA TGTGCCAGCAGCTGGGGGGACAGGGCTAACACTGAAGCTTTCTTT CASSWGDRANTEAFF
TRBJ2-2 TRBD2 TRBV20-1 NA TGCAGTGCTAGTAGGACTAGCGGAGTCAACACCGGGGAGCTGTTTTTT CSASRTSGVNTGELFF
TRBJ1-3 NA TRBV20-1 NA TGCAGTGTTCCACATAGGGATAGAGGAAACACCATATATTTT CSVPHRDRGNTIYF
TRBJ1-2 NA TRBV10-3 few TGTGCCATCAGTGATCCCCGGGACTCAAAAAACTATGGCTACACCTTC CAISDPRDSKNYGYTF
TRBJ1-2 NA TRBV27 NA TGTGCCACCAAAGGGGCTAATGACTATGGTGGCTACACCTTC CATKGANDYGGYTF
TRBJ2-5 TRBD2 TRBV11-2 NA TGTGCCAGCACCCGACTAGCGATGATGGAGACCCAGTACTTC CASTRLAMMETQYF
TRBJ2-3 NA TRBV2 NA TGTGCCAGCGGGGACACCTCGAGCACAGATACGCAGTATTTT CASGDTSSTDTQYF
TRBJ1-5 NA TRBV28 NA TGTGCCAGCAGTGACGGGGACACCCATCAGCCCCAGCATTTT CASSDGDTHQPQHF
TRBJ2-5 NA TRBV20-1 NA TGCAGTGCTAGTTATGGTGTCGGAGAGACCCAGTACTTC CSASYGVGETQYF
TRBJ2-1 NA TRBV7-2 many TGTGCCAGCAACCTGCCGGGCCGCGACAATGAGCAGTTCTTC CASNLPGRDNEQFF
TRBJ2-7 NA TRBV12-3/TRBV12-4 many TGTGCCAGCAGTCGGACCTCCTACGAGCAGTACTTC CASSRTSYEQYF